The rows below give T cell receptor beta chains drawn from one sample of a study of vaccination and CD4 T cells after COVID-19. Their target antigens are unknown. One entry per CDR3 protein results from TCRdb running MiXCR on the PCR reads. The sample yields 1,500 to 2,500 distinct CDR3 sequences, approximately 15% seen once. Input material: CD4+ T cells from blood, cultured in vitro. All receptors derive from a human donor in good health. The CDR3 runs from the conserved cysteine through the conserved F or W. D genes are given only for firm matches. Clone sizes are given selectively: once, few, many, or a class where the clone is expanded.

medium-sized | TRBD1 | TRBJ1-5 | TRBV19 | TGTGCCAGTAGTACTAGTGAGGGACAGGTCAATCAGCCCCAGCATTTT | CASSTSEGQVNQPQHF
few | TRBD1 | TRBJ2-1 | TRBV6-2/TRBV6-3 | TGTGCCAGCAGTGACGACAGGGGTCGAGGGAAGCAGTTCTTC | CASSDDRGRGKQFF
large | NA | TRBJ1-5 | TRBV6-1 | TGTGCCAGCAGACGAGCCGGGACACTCCATAGCAATCAGCCCCAGCATTTT | CASRRAGTLHSNQPQHF
medium-sized | TRBD2 | TRBJ2-2 | TRBV20-1 | TGCAGTGCTAGAGATTCGACTAGCGGGAACACCGGGGAGCTGTTTTTT | CSARDSTSGNTGELFF
few | TRBD2 | TRBJ2-7 | TRBV28 | TGTGCCAGCAGTCTCCCGGGACTAGCGCGGGAGCAGTACTTC | CASSLPGLAREQYF
few | NA | TRBJ2-1 | TRBV21-1 | TGTGCCAGCAGGAGGCCCGATAGGAGGGGTGAGCAGTTCTTC | CASRRPDRRGEQFF
medium-sized | NA | TRBJ1-2 | TRBV2 | TGTGCCAGCAGTGAAACCGCCCTACACCTTAACTATGGCTACACCTTC | CASSETALHLNYGYTF
medium-sized | TRBD2 | TRBJ2-5 | TRBV6-4 | TGTGCCAGCAGTGAAACCGGGACTAACAAAGAGACCCAGTACTTC | CASSETGTNKETQYF
few | TRBD2 | TRBJ2-4 | TRBV10-2 | TGCGCCAGCAGTGAAGCGGGACTAGCGGGAGGAGGTGCCAAAAACATTCAGTACTTC | CASSEAGLAGGGAKNIQYF
large | TRBD2 | TRBJ2-5 | TRBV6-2/TRBV6-3 | TGTGCCAGCAGTACCCCGACTAGCGGGAAAGAGACCCAGTACTTC | CASSTPTSGKETQYF
medium-sized | TRBD1 | TRBJ1-6 | TRBV20-1 | TGCAGTGCTAGAGATCAGACAGGGGAATATAATTCACCCCTCCACTTT | CSARDQTGEYNSPLHF
medium-sized | TRBD2 | TRBJ2-5 | TRBV6-1 | TGTGCCAGCAGTCCACTAGCGGGGGGGCAAGAGACCCAGTACTTC | CASSPLAGGQETQYF
medium-sized | NA | TRBJ2-1 | TRBV7-2 | TGTGCCAGCAGCTTAGTGGGTGCACGGGGCACTGAGCAGTTCTTC | CASSLVGARGTEQFF
few | NA | TRBJ1-1 | TRBV12-3/TRBV12-4 | TGTGCCAGCAGTTTACGTCGGAAAGGGAGTCAAAAAGCTTTCTTT | CASSLRRKGSQKAFF
NA | TRBD2 | TRBJ2-1 | TRBV28 | TGTGCCACCGGGGGGATCACTTACAATGAGCGGTTCTTC | CATGGITYNERFF
medium-sized | NA | TRBJ2-3 | TRBV11-3 | TGTGCCAGCAGCTTAGGATTGGGAGATACGCAGTATTTT | CASSLGLGDTQYF
NA | NA | TRBJ2-7 | TRBV5-8 | TGTGCCAGCAGCGTGGACCGGGCCCACGAGCAGTACTTC | CASSVDRAHEQYF
NA | NA | TRBJ1-3 | TRBV10-3 | TGTGCCATCAATCCGGACCCCTCTGGAAACACCATATATTTT | CAINPDPSGNTIYF
medium-sized | NA | TRBJ1-1 | TRBV7-8 | TGTGCCAGCAGCCCCGGGATGAACACTGAAGCTTTCTTT | CASSPGMNTEAFF
few | NA | TRBJ2-3 | TRBV4-1 | TGCGCCAGCACCACCGTAGGAACAGATACGCAGTATTTT | CASTTVGTDTQYF
medium-sized | NA | TRBJ1-5 | TRBV6-5 | TGTGCCAGCAGTTTTCAGGGGACACGTCTGGGGTTTGGCAATCAGCCCCAGCATTTT | CASSFQGTRLGFGNQPQHF
NA | NA | TRBJ2-3 | TRBV11-2 | TGTGCCAGCAGCTTAGGCGCGCTCTTGGGCACAGATACGCAGTATTTT | CASSLGALLGTDTQYF
large | NA | TRBJ1-2 | TRBV20-1 | TGCAGTGCTCACAGGGCGGGGGGCTACACCTTC | CSAHRAGGYTF
few | NA | TRBJ2-5 | TRBV9 | TGTGCCAGCAGCCTTGGGGGCCAAGTAGAGACCCAGTACTTC | CASSLGGQVETQYF
NA | TRBD1 | TRBJ2-7 | TRBV29-1 | TGCAGCGTTGTGGTGACAGGGATGGGCGAGCAGTACTTC | CSVVVTGMGEQYF
NA | NA | TRBJ2-7 | TRBV25-1 | TGTGCCAGCAGTATAGGCATCTACGAGCAGTACTTC | CASSIGIYEQYF
medium-sized | TRBD1 | TRBJ1-5 | TRBV6-1 | TGTGCCAGCAGTGAATACAGGGGAGGCAATCAGCCCCAGCATTTT | CASSEYRGGNQPQHF
medium-sized | NA | TRBJ1-1 | TRBV28 | TGTGCCAGCAGTGATACCGGACGGACGAACACTGAAGCTTTCTTT | CASSDTGRTNTEAFF
large | NA | TRBJ2-4 | TRBV20-1 | TGCAGTGCTAGACCGAGTTTAAACATTCAGTACTTC | CSARPSLNIQYF
NA | TRBD2 | TRBJ2-7 | TRBV5-4 | TGTGCCAGCAGCCCGGGACTAGCGGGATACGAGCAGTACTTC | CASSPGLAGYEQYF
NA | NA | TRBJ2-7 | TRBV3-1 | TGTGCCAGCGGGGAGTGGCGCGAGCAGTACTTC | CASGEWREQYF
NA | NA | TRBJ2-2 | TRBV30 | TGTGCCGCAAGCAAAACGAACACCGGGGAGCTGTTTTTT | CAASKTNTGELFF
NA | TRBD2 | TRBJ2-1 | TRBV28 | TGTGCCAGCAGTTTGACAGCGACTAGCGGGAGAAATGAGCAGTTCTTC | CASSLTATSGRNEQFF
large | NA | TRBJ1-2 | TRBV7-2 | TGTGCCAGCAGCTTAGGGCTGGGCAGCTTAGGGTATGGCTACACCTTC | CASSLGLGSLGYGYTF
few | NA | TRBJ1-2 | TRBV7-9 | TGTGCCAGCAGCTCACATAAGACCGCCTATGGCTACACCTTC | CASSSHKTAYGYTF
medium-sized | TRBD1 | TRBJ2-7 | TRBV6-5 | TGTGCCAGCAGTTCAATACAGGGGCCCACCTACGAGCAGTACTTC | CASSSIQGPTYEQYF
medium-sized | NA | TRBJ1-1 | TRBV6-4 | TGTGCCAGCAGTGTTTCGCCGGGGAACACTGAAGCTTTCTTT | CASSVSPGNTEAFF
medium-sized | NA | TRBJ2-3 | TRBV7-2 | TGTGCCAGCAGCTTGAGGCAGTTTGCAGATACGCAGTATTTT | CASSLRQFADTQYF
NA | TRBD2 | TRBJ2-7 | TRBV6-5 | TGTGCCAGCAGTTACGTCCGGGGGACTCCGGGACTAGGAAGCTACGAGCAGTACTTC | CASSYVRGTPGLGSYEQYF
medium-sized | NA | TRBJ1-2 | TRBV20-1 | TGCAGTGGGGGGGGTGGCTACACCTTC | CSGGGGYTF
medium-sized | NA | TRBJ2-7 | TRBV27 | TGTGCCAGCGCACCCTGGCAGACGGCCTACGAGCAGTACTTC | CASAPWQTAYEQYF
NA | NA | TRBJ2-2 | TRBV12-5 | TGTGCTAGTGGTTTATTAGATACCGGGGAGCTGTTTTTT | CASGLLDTGELFF
few | TRBD1 | TRBJ2-7 | TRBV12-3/TRBV12-4 | TGTGCCAGCAGTCGCGGGACAGGGGACGAGCAGTACTTC | CASSRGTGDEQYF
medium-sized | NA | TRBJ2-2 | TRBV4-3 | TGCGCCAGCAGCCAAGGGGTCAGGGGCAACACCGGGGAGCTGTTTTTT | CASSQGVRGNTGELFF
medium-sized | NA | TRBJ1-6 | TRBV28 | TGTGCCAGCAGTTTAGATCCAGGGTGGAATAATTCACCCCTCCACTTT | CASSLDPGWNNSPLHF
NA | NA | TRBJ2-6 | TRBV12-3/TRBV12-4 | TGTGCCAGCACCTCTTGGGGACGTTACTCTGGGGCCAACGTCCTGACTTTC | CASTSWGRYSGANVLTF
NA | NA | TRBJ1-4 | TRBV27 | TGTGCCGGCAGTTGGCGGGCAATGCAAGCAGCTGAAAAACTGTTTTTT | CAGSWRAMQAAEKLFF
NA | TRBD1 | TRBJ1-1 | TRBV12-3/TRBV12-4 | TGTGCCAGCAGACGGACAGGGGGCTCGAACACTGAAGCTTTCTTT | CASRRTGGSNTEAFF
NA | NA | TRBJ2-1 | TRBV11-2 | TGTGCCAGCAGCTTAGCCAGCTCCTACAATGAGCAGTTCTTC | CASSLASSYNEQFF
few | NA | TRBJ2-3 | TRBV5-4 | TGTGCCAGCAGCTTGGAAGGGTACACAGATACGCAGTATTTT | CASSLEGYTDTQYF
medium-sized | NA | TRBJ1-5 | TRBV19 | TGTGCCAGTAGTATAGGCGGGGGGAGACGGAGCAATCAGCCCCAGCATTTT | CASSIGGGRRSNQPQHF
few | NA | TRBJ2-5 | TRBV2 | TGTGCCAGCACCCAGGACTACTTACAAGAGACCCAGTACTTC | CASTQDYLQETQYF
large | TRBD1 | TRBJ1-5 | TRBV27 | TGTGCCAGCAGTCCCCGGACAGGGACCGTTAGCAATCAGCCCCAGCATTTT | CASSPRTGTVSNQPQHF
NA | NA | TRBJ1-1 | TRBV7-9 | TGTGCCAGCAGCTTAGGGTCAGGATCGAACACTGAAGCTTTCTTT | CASSLGSGSNTEAFF
NA | TRBD2 | TRBJ2-7 | TRBV2 | TGTGCCAGCAGTGAATTTGGGCCTAGCGGGAGTCTAAACGAGCAGTACTTC | CASSEFGPSGSLNEQYF
medium-sized | NA | TRBJ2-7 | TRBV20-1 | TGCAGTGCTAGTCGTCCGGAGACCTACGAGCAGTACTTC | CSASRPETYEQYF
NA | NA | TRBJ1-1 | TRBV15 | TGTGCCACCAGCAGAGCCTCAGTCCGCACTGAAGCTTTCTTT | CATSRASVRTEAFF
medium-sized | NA | TRBJ1-5 | TRBV19 | TGTGCCAGTAGTATAGGGCCCTACCAGCCCCAGCATTTT | CASSIGPYQPQHF